This TCR beta chain was retrieved from a study of regulatory T cells in long-lasting Graves disease. Study outcomes and limitations: Accuracy might have suffered from few samples. Compared with new cases, persistent Graves' patients showed reduced TCR diversity.

As for this clonotype: What it binds is unknown.

Time point of the sample: persistent/refractory GD, antithyroid drugs over 5 years with positive TRAb. PBMCs were the source of the RNA used for TCR sequencing. Staff drew approximately 10 milliliters of peripheral blood into EDTA tubes. Arm-PCR of CDR3 regions and iRepertoire HTBI primers were the basis on which TCR beta libraries were built. Original processing notes: Identification yielded approximately 60 TRBV and about 15 TRBJ segments across samples. TCRdb recomputed calls from the multiplex PCR reads with MiXCR, one row per CDR3 protein. The V and J calls reflect TCRdb's pipeline rather than the authors' work. The table has about 660,000 distinct CDR3 sequences, 25% to 35% seen once; the top ten hold about two fifths. Germline-derived CDR1 and CDR2 are MNHNS and SASEGT. This CDR3 region has 14 residues. The trim removed 8 bases at V and 8 bases at J, leaving 11 bases unmatched.

Sequenced material: peripheral blood mononuclear cells (PBMCs), taken when the disease was refractory, from a patient treated with antithyroid drugs. This clonotype was sampled from a female donor with Graves disease. V usage is TRBV6-1 and J usage is TRBJ1-2; 10 bases fit TRBD1. The CDR3 region is CASVTRGQGSGYTF. DNA of the CDR3: TGTGCCAGCGTAACGCGGGGACAGGGGAGCGGCTACACCTTC.